The 21 T cell receptor beta chains in this list originate from one sample, sequenced in a study of blood T cell repertoires in COVID-19. Produced via immunoSEQ multiplex PCR; TCRdb's table is partial and in-frame only. Of 300,000 to 350,000 clones detected, roughly 90% appear once; the ten largest clones hold roughly 2.8%. Source material: peripheral blood. The receptors stem from a woman between 25 and 40 years old with COVID-19, enrolled during active disease.

The genes are TRBV2 and TRBJ2-7; 7 bases fit TRBD1. CDR1 SNHLY and CDR2 FYNNEI come from the germline V gene. V shed 6 bases, J shed 2 bases, and the junction held 4 bases outside the gene matches. There are 13 residues in the CDR3. Here the CDR3 reads CASSLGTAYEQYF. CDR3 in DNA: TGTGCCAGCAGCCTCGGGACAGCCTACGAGCAGTACTTC.

J is TRBJ1-3 and V is TRBV18; D remains unclear. The ends were cut back, 3 bases at V and 1 base at J, with 10 bases in the middle. CDR1 is KGHSH and CDR2 is LQKENI in the germline V gene. The CDR3 loop spans 15 amino acids. In nucleotides, the CDR3 is TGTGCCAGCTCACCCCCTGGAGCGTCTGGAAACACCATATATTTT. Protein sequence: CASSPPGASGNTIYF.

This clone is a singleton in its sample. The CDR3 loop reads CASSLDSNYGYTF. Written as DNA, the CDR3 is TGTGCCAGCAGCTTGGACAGCAACTATGGCTACACCTTC. The chain employs TRBV5-6 and TRBJ1-2; D is unclear. The CDR3 covers 13 residues. Germline-derived CDR1 and CDR2 are SGHDT and YYEEEE. V was shortened by 0 bases and J by 2 bases, with 5 bases between the two germline ends.

The chain combines TRBV6-5 with TRBJ2-3; D is ambiguous. CDR1 MNHEY and CDR2 SVGAGI come from the germline V gene. Trimming pared 5 bases from V and 0 bases from J, leaving 6 bases between. This CDR3 is 13 amino acids long. CDR3 region: CASSLTSTDTQYF. CDR3 sequence (DNA): TGTGCCAGCAGTCTAACGAGCACAGATACGCAGTATTTT.

The gene calls are TRBV25-1 and TRBJ1-3; tentative D call: TRBD1 (5 bases). Deletions cut 8 bases from V and 4 bases from J, with 12 bases between. CDR1 and CDR2 (germline): MGHDK, SYGVNS. The CDR3 sequence is 13 residues long. The DNA of the CDR3 is TGTGCCAGCGGGAGGGGTCACGGAAACACCATATATTTT. Its protein product is CASGRGHGNTIYF.

This chain joins TRBV5-1 and TRBJ1-1; 9 nucleotides line up with TRBD1. CDR1 is SGHRS, CDR2 YFSETQ, per germline. The length of the CDR3 is 14 residues. The J segment lost 4 bases and the V segment lost 7 bases, leaving 8 bases of the junction unmatched. As DNA, the CDR3 is TGCGCCAGCGCCAAGGGGGGACAGGGCACTGAAGCTTTCTTT. As protein: CASAKGGQGTEAFF.

This rearrangement joins TRBV5-1 to TRBJ1-6; a weak D match, TRBD1 (6 bases). Trimming removed 0 bases from V and 5 bases from J, with 12 bases in between. The CDR3 runs to 16 residues. Per the germline V gene, CDR1 is SGHRS and CDR2 is YFSETQ. Written as DNA, the CDR3 is TGCGCCAGCAGCTTGGAGGGACAAAATAATAATTCACCCCTCCACTTT. This codes for CASSLEGQNNNSPLHF.

This chain joins TRBV19 and TRBJ1-2; the D is unclear. This CDR3 comprises 14 residues. CDR1 and CDR2 from the germline V gene are LNHDA and SQIVND (reference sequence). The ends were cut back, 3 bases at V and 6 bases at J, with 14 bases in the middle. The CDR3 bases are TGTGCCAGTAGTATCCGGGTGAGGGAGGATGGCTACACCTTC. It translates to CASSIRVREDGYTF.

This chain joins TRBV3-1 (or the pseudogene TRBV3-2) and TRBJ2-6, with 10 bases that match TRBD1. CDR3 length equals 13 residues. Germline V gene lookup returns CDR1 LGHDT and CDR2 YNNKEL (reference sequence). After removal of 3 bases from V and 12 bases from J, the junction contained 2 bases not matched to a gene. CDR3 sequence reads: CASSQGTGVVLTF. The CDR3 DNA follows: TGTGCCAGCAGCCAGGGGACAGGGGTCGTCCTGACTTTC.

The chain has TRBV5-1 and TRBJ2-1; 12 bases align to TRBD2. This CDR3 is 14 amino acids long. Trimming at V came to 6 bases and at J to 6 bases, leaving 4 bases not matched to a gene. Germline V CDR1 and CDR2: SGHRS, YFSETQ. For the CDR3, the DNA is TGCGCCAGCATGACTAGCGGGAGATTCAATGAGCAGTTCTTC. Translated: CASMTSGRFNEQFF.

DNA of the CDR3: TGTGCCAGCTCACAGGAGACCCCGACGGACACAGATACGCAGTATTTT. Translation: CASSQETPTDTDTQYF. The J gene is TRBJ2-3, the V gene TRBV18; D gene unclear. The CDR3 sequence is 16 residues long. Trimming took 4 bases from V and 2 from J, leaving 16 bases between them. Germline V gene lookup returns CDR1 KGHSH and CDR2 LQKENI.

The chain uses TRBV7-9 and TRBJ2-5, with 10 bases lining up with TRBD2. V lost 5 bases and J lost 5; bases outside the gene matches: 11. The CDR3 has 16 residues. CDR1 SEHNR and CDR2 FQNEAQ come from the germline V gene (reference sequence). The CDR3 nucleotides are TGTGCCAGCAGCCCCCGGACTAGCGGTCGGGGGGAGACCCAGTACTTC. Translation gives CASSPRTSGRGETQYF.

On this clone: Other DNA sequences of this sample code for an identical CDR3. This sequence joins TRBV19 and TRBJ1-2; 8 bases fit TRBD1. The V segment lost 5 bases and the J segment 8 bases; nucleotides outside the gene matches: 7. Germline CDR1 and CDR2: LNHDA and SQIVND (reference sequence). The CDR3 has 13 residues. Here the CDR3 DNA reads TGTGCCAGTAGTTTGACAGGGGAGCGCGGCTACACCTTC. Protein: CASSLTGERGYTF.

V gene TRBV6-1 combines with J gene TRBJ2-5, with D possibly TRBD1 on 5 matching bases. This CDR3 contains 14 residues. The V end lost 2 bases, the J end lost 2 bases, and 9 bases lay between the germline ends. Germline V gene sequence: CDR1 MNHNS, CDR2 SASEGT. The CDR3 loop reads CASSETDTQETQYF. CDR3 bases: TGTGCCAGCAGTGAAACGGACACGCAAGAGACCCAGTACTTC.

The rearrangement links TRBV29-1 to TRBJ2-3; no reliable D call. This CDR3 region has 15 residues. In germline, CDR1 is SQVTM, CDR2 ANQGSEA. Trimming left V 3 bases short and J 5 bases short, with 18 bases between. The CDR3 reads CSVELALLAEDTQYF. The CDR3, as DNA: TGCAGCGTTGAGTTAGCCCTTCTTGCAGAAGATACGCAGTATTTT.

This rearrangement joins TRBV6-6 to TRBJ2-5, with a possible D match to TRBD1 (5 bases). The CDR3 has 15 residues. Per the germline V gene, CDR1 is MNHNY and CDR2 is SVGAGI (reference sequence). Trimming took 0 bases from V and 1 from J, leaving 9 bases between them. The CDR3 sequence: CASSYSKGPQETQYF. CDR3 sequence (DNA): TGTGCCAGCAGTTACTCAAAGGGGCCCCAAGAGACCCAGTACTTC.

The rearrangement links TRBV6-2 or TRBV6-3 to TRBJ1-5, with 9 bases matching TRBD1. After removal of 5 bases from V and 6 bases from J, the junction contained 2 bases not matched to a gene. The CDR3 runs to 13 residues. Germline V gene data show CDR1 as MNHEY and CDR2 as SVGEGT. CDR3 in amino acids: CASSDRGIQPQHF. The CDR3 region has the DNA TGTGCCAGCAGTGACAGGGGGATTCAGCCCCAGCATTTT.

This chain uses TRBV6-5 with TRBJ1-1; no clear D gene. The CDR3 is 14 amino acids. Between the trimmed V and J ends, which lost 4 bases and 3 bases, there was a span of 12 bases. CDR1 and CDR2 from the germline V gene are MNHEY and SVGAGI. This chain's CDR3 is CASSSERRDTEAFF. In nucleotides, the CDR3 is TGTGCCAGCAGTTCCGAAAGACGGGACACTGAAGCTTTCTTT.

CDR3 bases: TGTGCCAGTAGTATAGCCGACAGGGTTCGTCAGCCCCAGCATTTT. The encoded protein is CASSIADRVRQPQHF. V is TRBV19 and J is TRBJ1-5, with TRBD1 identical over 7 bases. Trimming took 1 base from V and 6 from J; bases not matched to a gene: 6. Germline loops: CDR1 LNHDA, CDR2 SQIVND (reference sequence). The CDR3 is made up of 15 amino acids.

The rearrangement joins TRBV3-1 (or the pseudogene TRBV3-2) to TRBJ1-2; no reliable D call. Between the trimmed V and J ends, which lost 3 bases and 6 bases, there was a span of 5 bases. The CDR3 contains 11 residues. Germline V CDR1 and CDR2: LGHDT, YNNKEL (reference sequence). The CDR3: CASSHGDGYTF. The CDR3 DNA follows: TGTGCCAGCAGCCACGGGGATGGCTACACCTTC.

The V gene is TRBV28, the J gene TRBJ1-2; D gene ambiguous. There are 15 residues in the CDR3. Germline-derived CDR1 and CDR2 are MDHEN and SYDVKM. Trimming stripped 4 bases from V and 4 bases from J, with 16 bases between. The CDR3: CASSSTGRAFYGYTF. CDR3 DNA sequence: TGTGCCAGCAGTTCCACGGGGAGGGCCTTCTATGGCTACACCTTC.